This T cell receptor beta chain emerged from a study of shared clonotypes between healthy human individuals. Study findings and constraints: The study found roughly 5% of naive CD4 clonotypes shared across a handful of donors.

Regarding this clone: No antigen is known for it.

The CDR3 spans 14 residues. The V gene's germline CDR1 is SGHVS and CDR2 FQNEAQ. The V end was cut by 5 bases, the J end by 3 bases, with 11 bases between. Sequencing used immunoSEQ multiplex PCR; TCRdb keeps in-frame clones, though not all of them. The sample yields 800,000 to 1,200,000 clones, roughly 74% seen once. The sequenced material came from memory CD4+ T cells from PBMCs. Indicated subset: CD45RA-negative fraction. The clonotype comes from a man aged 18 to 35 in good health. Some clones in this sample may be carry-over from other donors' samples. The chain employs TRBV7-8 and TRBJ2-1; D gene ambiguous. The CDR3 region has the DNA TGTGCCAGCAGCCTGTCCACTCTCTACAATGAGCAGTTCTTC. Translating it yields CASSLSTLYNEQFF.